This T cell receptor beta chain was recorded in a study of T-cell memory formation after mild COVID-19. cDNA libraries for TCR alpha and TCR beta, carrying sample barcodes and UMIs, came from 5'RACE with constant-segment primers. TCRdb independently ran MiXCR on the 5' RACE reads; one entry per CDR3 protein. The sample includes 200,000 or so distinct CDR3 sequences, around 9.1% seen only once; the top ten take approximately 3.3%. The germline gives CDR1 SGHTA, CDR2 FQGNSA. The CDR3 is made up of 16 amino acids. V lost 5 bases and J lost 6; bases outside the gene matches: 10. Material for sequencing was PBMCs or a T cell subset sorted from them (not recorded which). The V call is TRBV7-2, the J call TRBJ2-2; 9 bases line up with TRBD2. This TCR was sampled from a man between 18 and 29 years old who had mild COVID-19 (a few samples of this study predate the infection). Cell type and time point are not known. The CDR3 protein is CASSTSGTSKAGELFF. In DNA, the CDR3 is TGTGCCAGCAGCACATCCGGGACTAGCAAGGCCGGGGAGCTGTTTTTT.